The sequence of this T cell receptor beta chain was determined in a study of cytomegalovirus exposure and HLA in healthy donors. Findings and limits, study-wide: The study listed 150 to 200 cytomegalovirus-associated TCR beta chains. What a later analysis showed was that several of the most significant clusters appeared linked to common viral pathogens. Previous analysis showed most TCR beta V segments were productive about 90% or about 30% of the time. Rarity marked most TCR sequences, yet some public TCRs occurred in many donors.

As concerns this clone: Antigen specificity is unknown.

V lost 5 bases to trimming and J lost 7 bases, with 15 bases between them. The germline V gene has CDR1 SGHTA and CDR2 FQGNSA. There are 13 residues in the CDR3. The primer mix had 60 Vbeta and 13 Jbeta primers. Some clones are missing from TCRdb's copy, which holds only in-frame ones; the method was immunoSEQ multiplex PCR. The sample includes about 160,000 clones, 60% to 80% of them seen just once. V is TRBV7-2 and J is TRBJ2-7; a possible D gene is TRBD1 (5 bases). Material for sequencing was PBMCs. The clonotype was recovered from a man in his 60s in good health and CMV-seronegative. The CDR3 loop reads CASSRQPPGEQYF. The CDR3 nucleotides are TGTGCCAGCAGCAGACAACCCCCAGGGGAGCAGTACTTC.